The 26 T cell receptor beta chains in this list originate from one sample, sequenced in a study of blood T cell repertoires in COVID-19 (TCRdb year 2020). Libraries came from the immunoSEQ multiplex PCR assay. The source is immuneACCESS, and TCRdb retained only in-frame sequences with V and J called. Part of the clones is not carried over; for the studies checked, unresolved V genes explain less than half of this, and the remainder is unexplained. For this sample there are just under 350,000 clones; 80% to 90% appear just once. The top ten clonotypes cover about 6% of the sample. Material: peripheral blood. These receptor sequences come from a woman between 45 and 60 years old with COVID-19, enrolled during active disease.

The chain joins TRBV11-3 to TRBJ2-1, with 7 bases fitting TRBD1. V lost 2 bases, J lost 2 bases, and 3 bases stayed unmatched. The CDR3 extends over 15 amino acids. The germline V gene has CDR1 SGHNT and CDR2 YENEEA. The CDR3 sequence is CASSLQGQTYNEQFF. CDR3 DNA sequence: TGTGCCAGCAGCTTACAGGGACAGACCTACAATGAGCAGTTCTTC.

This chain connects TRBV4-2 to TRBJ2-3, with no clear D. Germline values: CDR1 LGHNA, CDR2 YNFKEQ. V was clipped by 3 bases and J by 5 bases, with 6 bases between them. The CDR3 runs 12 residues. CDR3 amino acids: CASSQRVDTQYF. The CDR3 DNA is TGTGCCAGCAGCCAGCGAGTAGATACGCAGTATTTT.

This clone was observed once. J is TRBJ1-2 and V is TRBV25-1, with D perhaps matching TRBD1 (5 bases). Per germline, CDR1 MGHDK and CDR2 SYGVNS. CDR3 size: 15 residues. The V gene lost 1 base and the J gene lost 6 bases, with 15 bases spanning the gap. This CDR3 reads CASSELFSQGHGYTF. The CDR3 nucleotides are TGTGCCAGCAGTGAATTATTTAGCCAGGGCCATGGCTACACCTTC.

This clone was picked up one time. The CDR3 region has the DNA TGTGCCAGCAGCTCAAGGCGGGCGGGACAGGGGAGCTATGGCTACACCTTC. As protein: CASSSRRAGQGSYGYTF. This rearrangement joins TRBV7-2 to TRBJ1-2; the match to TRBD1 covers 10 bases. Germline V gene lookup returns CDR1 SGHTA and CDR2 FQGNSA. The CDR3 loop spans 17 amino acids. Trimming removed 4 bases from V and 4 bases from J; junction bases left unmatched: 12.

The CDR3 loop reads CASSRWTSGTYEQYF. The DNA of the CDR3 is TGTGCCAGCAGTCGCTGGACTAGCGGGACCTACGAGCAGTACTTC. The chain links TRBV6-5 to TRBJ2-7; 12 bases agree with TRBD2. From germline, CDR1 is MNHEY and CDR2 SVGAGI. The J segment lost 2 bases and the V segment lost 5 bases, leaving 4 bases of the junction unmatched. The CDR3 loop spans 15 amino acids.

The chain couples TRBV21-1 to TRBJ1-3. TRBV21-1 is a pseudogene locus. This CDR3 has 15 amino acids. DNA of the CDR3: TGTGCTTATCGCCCGGGGGAGTTATCTGGAAACACCATATATTTT. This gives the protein CAYRPGELSGNTIYF.

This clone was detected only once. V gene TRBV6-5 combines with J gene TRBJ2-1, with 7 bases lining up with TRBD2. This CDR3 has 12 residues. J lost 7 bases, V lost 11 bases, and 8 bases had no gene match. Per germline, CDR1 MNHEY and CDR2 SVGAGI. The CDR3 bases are TGTGCCGTCGAGGGGAGGGCGAATGAGCAGTTCTTC. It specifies CAVEGRANEQFF.

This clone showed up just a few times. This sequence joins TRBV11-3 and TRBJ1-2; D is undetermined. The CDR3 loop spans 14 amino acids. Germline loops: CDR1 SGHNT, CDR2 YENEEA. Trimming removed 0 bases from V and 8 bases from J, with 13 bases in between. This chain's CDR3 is CASSLDGETGGYTF. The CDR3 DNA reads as TGTGCCAGCAGCTTAGATGGCGAGACTGGGGGCTACACCTTC.

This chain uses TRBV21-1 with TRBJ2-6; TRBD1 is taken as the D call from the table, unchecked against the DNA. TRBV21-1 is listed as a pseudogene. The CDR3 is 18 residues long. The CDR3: CASSKEGRVCAGANVLTF. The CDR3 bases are TGTGCCAGCAGCAAAGAGGGCAGGGTATGCGCTGGGGCCAACGTCCTGACTTTC.

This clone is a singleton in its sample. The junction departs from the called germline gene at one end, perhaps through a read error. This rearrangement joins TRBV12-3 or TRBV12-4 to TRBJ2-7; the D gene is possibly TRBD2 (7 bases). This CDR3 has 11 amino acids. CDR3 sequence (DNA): TGTGCCAGCAGTAGGGGGGGATCCGGGGCCTTC. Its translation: CASSRGGSGAF.

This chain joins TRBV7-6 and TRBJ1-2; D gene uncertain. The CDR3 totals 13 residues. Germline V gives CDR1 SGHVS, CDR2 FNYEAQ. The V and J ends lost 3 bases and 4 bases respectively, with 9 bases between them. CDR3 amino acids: CASSFADSYGYTF. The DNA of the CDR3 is TGTGCCAGCAGCTTTGCAGACTCCTATGGCTACACCTTC.

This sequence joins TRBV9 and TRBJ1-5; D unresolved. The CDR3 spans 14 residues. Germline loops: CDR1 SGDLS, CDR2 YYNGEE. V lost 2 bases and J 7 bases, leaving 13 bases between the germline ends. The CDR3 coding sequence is TGTGCCAGCAGCGTTGGTACGGGGTACCAGCCCCAGCATTTT. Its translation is CASSVGTGYQPQHF.

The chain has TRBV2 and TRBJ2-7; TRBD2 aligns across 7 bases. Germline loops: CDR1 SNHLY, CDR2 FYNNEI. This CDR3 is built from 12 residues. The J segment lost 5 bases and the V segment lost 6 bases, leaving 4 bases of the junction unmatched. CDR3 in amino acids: CASRALADEQYF. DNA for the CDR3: TGTGCCAGCAGGGCTCTAGCGGACGAGCAGTACTTC.

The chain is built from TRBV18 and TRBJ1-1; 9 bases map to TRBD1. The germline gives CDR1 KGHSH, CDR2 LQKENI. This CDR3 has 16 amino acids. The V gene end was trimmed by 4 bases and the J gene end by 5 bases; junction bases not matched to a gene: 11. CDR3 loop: CASSRSTGGAGTEAFF. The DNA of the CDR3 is TGTGCCAGCTCACGGAGTACAGGGGGCGCGGGGACTGAAGCTTTCTTT.

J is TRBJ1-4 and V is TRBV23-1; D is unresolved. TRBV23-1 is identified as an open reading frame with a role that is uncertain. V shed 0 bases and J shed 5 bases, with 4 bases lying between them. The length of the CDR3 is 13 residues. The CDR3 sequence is CASSQSPNEKLFF. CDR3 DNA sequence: TGCGCCAGCAGTCAATCCCCAAATGAAAAACTGTTTTTT.

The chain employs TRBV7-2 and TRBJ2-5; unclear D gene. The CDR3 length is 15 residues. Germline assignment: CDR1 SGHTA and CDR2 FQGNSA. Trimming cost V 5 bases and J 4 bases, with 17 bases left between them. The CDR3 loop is CASSPYARSLETQYF. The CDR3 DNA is TGTGCCAGCAGCCCTTATGCTCGGAGTCTAGAGACCCAGTACTTC.

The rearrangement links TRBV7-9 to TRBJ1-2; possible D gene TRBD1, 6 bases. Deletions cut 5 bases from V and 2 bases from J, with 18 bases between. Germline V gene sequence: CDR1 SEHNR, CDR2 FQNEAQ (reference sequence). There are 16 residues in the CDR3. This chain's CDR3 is CASSVPGGASNYGYTF. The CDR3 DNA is TGTGCCAGCAGCGTCCCCGGGGGGGCTTCGAACTATGGCTACACCTTC.

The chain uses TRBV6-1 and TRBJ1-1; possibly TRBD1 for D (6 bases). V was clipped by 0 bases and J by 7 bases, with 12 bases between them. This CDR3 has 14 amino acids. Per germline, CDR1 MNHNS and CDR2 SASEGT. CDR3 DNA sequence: TGTGCCAGCAGTGAAGCCGGGACAATCGGTGAAGCTTTCTTT. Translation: CASSEAGTIGEAFF.

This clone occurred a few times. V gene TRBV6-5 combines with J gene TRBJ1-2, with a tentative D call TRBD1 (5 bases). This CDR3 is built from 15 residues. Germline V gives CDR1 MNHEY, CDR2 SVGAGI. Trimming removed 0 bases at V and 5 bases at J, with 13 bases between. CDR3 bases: TGTGCCAGCAGTTACTCGAGGCCAGGGTCATATGGCTACACCTTC. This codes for CASSYSRPGSYGYTF.

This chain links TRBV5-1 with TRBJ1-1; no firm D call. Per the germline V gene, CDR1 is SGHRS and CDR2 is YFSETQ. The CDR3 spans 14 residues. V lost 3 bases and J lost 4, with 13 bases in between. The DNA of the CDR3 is TGCGCCAGCAGCTCCGGAGCGGGGAGCACTGAAGCTTTCTTT. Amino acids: CASSSGAGSTEAFF.

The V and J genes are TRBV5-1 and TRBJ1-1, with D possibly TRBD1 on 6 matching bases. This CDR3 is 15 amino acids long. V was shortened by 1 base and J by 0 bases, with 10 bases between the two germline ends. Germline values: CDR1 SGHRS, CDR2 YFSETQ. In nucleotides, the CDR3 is TGCGCCAGCAGCTTGAAAGGACAGTTGAACACTGAAGCTTTCTTT. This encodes CASSLKGQLNTEAFF.

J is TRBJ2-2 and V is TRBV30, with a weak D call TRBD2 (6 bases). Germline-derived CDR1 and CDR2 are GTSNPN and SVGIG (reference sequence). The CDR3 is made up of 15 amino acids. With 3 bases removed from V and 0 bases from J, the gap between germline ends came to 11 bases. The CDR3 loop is CAWRIAVANTGELFF. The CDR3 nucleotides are TGTGCCTGGAGAATAGCGGTAGCGAACACCGGGGAGCTGTTTTTT.

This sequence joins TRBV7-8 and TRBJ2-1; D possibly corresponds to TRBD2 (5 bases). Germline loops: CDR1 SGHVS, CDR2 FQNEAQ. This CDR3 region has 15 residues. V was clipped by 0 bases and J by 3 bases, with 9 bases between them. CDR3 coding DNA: TGTGCCAGCAGCTTAGCGAGCGGAGACTACAATGAGCAGTTCTTC. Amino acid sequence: CASSLASGDYNEQFF.

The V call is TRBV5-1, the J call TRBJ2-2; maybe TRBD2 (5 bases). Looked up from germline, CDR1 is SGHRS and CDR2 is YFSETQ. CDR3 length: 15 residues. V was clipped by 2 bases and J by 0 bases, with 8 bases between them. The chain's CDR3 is CASSFRLTNTGELFF. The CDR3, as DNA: TGCGCCAGCAGCTTTCGACTAACGAACACCGGGGAGCTGTTTTTT.

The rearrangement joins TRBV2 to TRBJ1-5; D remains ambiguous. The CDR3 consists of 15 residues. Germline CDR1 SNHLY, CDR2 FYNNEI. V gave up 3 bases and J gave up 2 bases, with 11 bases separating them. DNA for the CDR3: TGTGCCAGCAGTGACGGAAACCGGGGCAATCAGCCCCAGCATTTT. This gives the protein CASSDGNRGNQPQHF. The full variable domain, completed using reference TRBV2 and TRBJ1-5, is EPEVTQTPSHQVTQMGQEVILRCVPISNHLYFYWYRQILGQKVEFLVSFYNNEISEKSEIFDDQFSVERPDGSNFTLKIRSTKLEDSAMYFCASSDGNRGNQPQHFGDGTRLSIL.

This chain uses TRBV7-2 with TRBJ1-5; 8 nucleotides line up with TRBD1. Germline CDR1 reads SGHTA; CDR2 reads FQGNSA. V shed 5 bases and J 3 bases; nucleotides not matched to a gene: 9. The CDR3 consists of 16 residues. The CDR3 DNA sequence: TGTGCCAGCAGCACAGGGGGGGGCCCGTCCAATCAGCCCCAGCATTTT. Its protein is CASSTGGGPSNQPQHF.